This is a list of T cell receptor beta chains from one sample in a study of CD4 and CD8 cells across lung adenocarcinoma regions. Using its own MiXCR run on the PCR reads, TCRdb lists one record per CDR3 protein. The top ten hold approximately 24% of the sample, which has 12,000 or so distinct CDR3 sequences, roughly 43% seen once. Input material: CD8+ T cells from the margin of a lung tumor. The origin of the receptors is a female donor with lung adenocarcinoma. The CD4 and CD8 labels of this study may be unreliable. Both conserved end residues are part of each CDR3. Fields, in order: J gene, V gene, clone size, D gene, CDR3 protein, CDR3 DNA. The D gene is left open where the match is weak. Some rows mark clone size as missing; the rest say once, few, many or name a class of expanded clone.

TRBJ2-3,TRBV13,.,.,CASSRTRGSDTQYF,TGTGCCAGCAGCCGCACAAGGGGTTCAGATACGCAGTATTTT
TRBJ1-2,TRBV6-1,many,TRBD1,CASRGTGGADYGYTF,TGTGCCAGCAGGGGCACAGGGGGCGCGGACTATGGCTACACCTTC
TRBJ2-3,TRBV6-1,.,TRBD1,CASRGPGGDRPDTQYF,TGTGCCAGCAGGGGCCCAGGGGGCGATCGCCCAGATACGCAGTATTTC
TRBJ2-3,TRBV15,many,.,CATRTGGGTDTQYF,TGTGCCACCAGAACAGGGGGAGGGACAGATACGCAGTATTTT
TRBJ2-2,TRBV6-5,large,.,CATRPGELANTGELFF,TGTGCCACGAGGCCGGGGGAACTCGCGAACACCGGGGAGCTGTTTTTT
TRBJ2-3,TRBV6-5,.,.,CASRFSGASGDEQYF,TGTGCCAGCAGATTCTCCGGGGCGAGCGGCGATGAGCAGTATTTT
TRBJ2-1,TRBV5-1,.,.,CASSLGGEQFF,TGCGCCAGCAGCTTAGGGGGTGAGCAGTTCTTC
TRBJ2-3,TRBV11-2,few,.,CASSPGFPDTQYF,TGTGCCAGCAGTCCCGGGTTCCCAGATACGCAGTATTTT
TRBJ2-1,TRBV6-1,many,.,CASSEGAGWTYEQFF,TGTGCCAGCAGTGAAGGGGCGGGGTGGACCTACGAGCAGTTCTTC
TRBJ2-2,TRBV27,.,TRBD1,CASTRQGAADTLFF,TGTGCCAGCACCCGACAGGGGGCCGCAGATACGCTGTTTTTT
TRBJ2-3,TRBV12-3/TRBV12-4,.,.,CASSPGVMGTGAQFF,TGTGCCAGCAGTCCGGGGGTCATGGGCACCGGGGCGCAGTTTTTT
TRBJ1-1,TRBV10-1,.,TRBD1,CASKQGSNTEAFF,TGCGCCAGCAAACAGGGGAGCAACACTGAAGCTTTCTTT
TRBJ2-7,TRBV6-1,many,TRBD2,CASRWSGGPEQYF,TGTGCCAGCAGGTGGTCGGGGGGACCCGAGCAGTACTTC
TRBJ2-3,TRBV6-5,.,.,CPSSYALGADEQYF,TGTCCCAGCAGTTACGCCCTGGGCGCAGATGAGCAGTATTTC
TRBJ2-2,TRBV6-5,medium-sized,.,CASSQGIGAGELFF,TGTGCCAGCAGTCAGGGAATTGGAGCCGGGGAGCTGTTTTTT
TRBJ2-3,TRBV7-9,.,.,CASSLDSTDTQYF,TGTGCCAGCAGCCTGGACAGCACAGATACGCAGTATTTT
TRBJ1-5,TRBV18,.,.,CASTRWSGDPRTNQPQHF,TGTGCCAGCACACGGTGGTCAGGGGATCCGCGAACAAATCAGCCCCAGCATTTT
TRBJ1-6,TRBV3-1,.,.,CASSLEGANYNSPLHF,TGTGCCAGCAGCCTAGAGGGTGCAAACTATAATTCACCCCTCCACTTT
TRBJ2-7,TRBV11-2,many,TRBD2,CASSSPSGPYEQYF,TGTGCCAGCAGCTCCCCTAGCGGCCCCTACGAGCAGTACTTC
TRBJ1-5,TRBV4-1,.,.,CASSQDRSGRQPQHF,TGCGCCAGCAGCCAAGATCGGTCAGGGCGCCAGCCCCAGCATTTT
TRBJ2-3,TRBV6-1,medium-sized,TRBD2,CASRGGADTQYF,TGTGCCAGCCGCGGGGGGGCAGATACGCAGTATTTT
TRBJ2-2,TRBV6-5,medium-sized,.,CASSYLPDTGELFF,TGTGCCAGCAGTTACCTCCCCGACACCGGGGAGCTGTTTTTT
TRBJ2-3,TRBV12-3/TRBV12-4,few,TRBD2,CASSLSGGTLDTQYF,TGTGCCAGCAGTCTTAGCGGGGGGACCTTAGATACGCAGTATTTT
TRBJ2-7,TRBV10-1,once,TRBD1,CASSRDRGGEQYF,TGCGCCAGCAGCCGGGACAGGGGTGGGGAGCAGTACTTC
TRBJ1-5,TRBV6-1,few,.,CASSVGGSEGNQPQHF,TGTGCCAGCAGTGTCGGGGGAAGTGAGGGCAATCAGCCCCAGCATTTT
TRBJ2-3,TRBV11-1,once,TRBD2,CASSPGGGSRGTDTQYF,TGTGCCAGCAGCCCGGGGGGGGGGTCCAGAGGAACAGATACGCAGTATTTT
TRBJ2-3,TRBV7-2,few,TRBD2,CASSPRTSGGPVHF,TGTGCCAGCAGCCCCCGAACTAGCGGGGGGCCGGTCCATTTT
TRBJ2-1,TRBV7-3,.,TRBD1,CASSPGQGGGEQFF,TGTGCCAGCAGCCCGGGACAGGGAGGGGGGGAGCAGTTTTTC
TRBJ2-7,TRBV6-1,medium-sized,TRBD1,CASSPGTGRYEQYF,TGTGCCAGCAGTCCCGGGACAGGGCGCTACGAGCAGTACTTC
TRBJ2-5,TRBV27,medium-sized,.,CASSFLSYLPETQYF,TGTGCCAGCAGTTTCCTGAGCTACTTACCGGAGACCCAGTACTTC
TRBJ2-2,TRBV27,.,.,CASSPDRGTGELFF,TGTGCCAGCAGTCCGGACAGAGGCACCGGGGAGCTGTTTTTT
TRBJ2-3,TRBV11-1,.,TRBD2,CASSPRGVLRAKDTQYF,TGTGCCAGCAGCCCCCGGGGGGTGTTGAGAGCAAAAGACACTCAGTACTTT
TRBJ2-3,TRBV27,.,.,CAGSGGGVKDTQYF,TGTGCGGGCAGTGGGGGCGGGGTCAAAGATACCCAGTATTTT
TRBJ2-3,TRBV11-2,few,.,CASTPRGPDTQYF,TGTGCCAGCACCCCTCGGGGCCCAGATACGCAGTATTTT
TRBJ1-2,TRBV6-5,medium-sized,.,CASSYSIQAGQLYGYTF,TGTGCCAGCAGTTACTCGATCCAGGCAGGCCAACTTTATGGCTACACCTTC
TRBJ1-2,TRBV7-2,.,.,CASSSSGVEGTNYGYTF,TGTGCCAGCAGCTCCTCGGGGGTGGAGGGCACTAACTATGGCTACACCTTC
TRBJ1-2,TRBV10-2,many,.,CASSESSYGYTF,TGCGCCAGCAGTGAGTCGTCCTATGGCTACACCTTC
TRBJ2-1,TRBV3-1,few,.,CASSQEVTTNYNEQFF,TGTGCCAGCAGCCAAGAAGTTACGACTAACTACAATGAGCAGTTCTTC
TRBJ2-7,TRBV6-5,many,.,CASSHTQTGSYEQYF,TGTGCCAGCAGTCACACCCAAACCGGGAGCTACGAGCAGTACTTC
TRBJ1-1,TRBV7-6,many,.,CASSLEEGAEAFF,TGTGCCAGCAGCTTAGAAGAGGGCGCCGAAGCTTTCTTT
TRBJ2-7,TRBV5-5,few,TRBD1,CASSWTGGYEQYF,TGTGCCAGCAGCTGGACAGGGGGCTACGAGCAGTACTTC
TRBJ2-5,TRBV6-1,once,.,CARGLYGMSTNKQYF,TGTGCCCGCGGACTCTACGGTATGAGCACAAATAAGCAGTATTTC
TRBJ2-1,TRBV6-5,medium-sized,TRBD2,CASSRNGGAYNEQFF,TGTGCCAGCAGCCGCAATGGGGGGGCCTACAATGAGCAGTTCTTC
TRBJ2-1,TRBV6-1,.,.,CASEEERFNEQFF,TGTGCCAGCGAGGAAGAACGGTTCAATGAGCAGTTCTTC